The rows below give T cell receptor beta chains drawn from one sample of a study of blood T cell repertoires in COVID-19. Here immunoSEQ multiplex PCR was the method, and the copy in TCRdb shows in-frame clones only, minus some. The table has about 91,000 clones, roughly 87% seen once. The sample taken for sequencing was peripheral blood. These receptors were obtained from a man in his 70s with acute or convalescent COVID-19. Each CDR3 is given with its conserved first and last residue. The D gene is left open where the match is weak. Clone size is not always given. Where it is, it says once, few, many or a class for expanded clones.

j_call clone_size cdr3_length d_call v_call cdr3_nt cdr3_aa
TRBJ1-4 NA 16 TRBD1 TRBV18 TGTGCCAGCTCAGCAAGACAGGGGGAGGCTAATGAAAAACTGTTTTTT CASSARQGEANEKLFF
TRBJ2-5 NA 14 NA TRBV6-2/TRBV6-3 TGTGCCAGCTGCCCCAACCTCCGGGGGGAGACCCAGTACTTC CASCPNLRGETQYF
TRBJ2-3 NA 14 NA TRBV30 TGTGCCTGGACTAGGGGGGGAGACACAGATACGCAGTATTTT CAWTRGGDTDTQYF
TRBJ1-2 NA 12 NA TRBV6-6 TGTGCCATCTTTGGAGGCTTCTATGGCTACACCTTC CAIFGGFYGYTF
TRBJ1-2 NA 14 TRBD1 TRBV29-1 TGCAGCGTTGTGACAGGGGGCTTGGAGTATGGCTACACCTTC CSVVTGGLEYGYTF
TRBJ1-4 NA 14 NA TRBV4-1 TGCGCCAGCAGCCAAGTGGAGAGTAATGAAAAACTGTTTTTT CASSQVESNEKLFF
TRBJ1-2 NA 13 NA TRBV9 TGTGCCAGCAGCGAGGGGACTGACTATGGCTACACCTTC CASSEGTDYGYTF
TRBJ2-5 NA 14 TRBD2 TRBV2 TGTGCCAGCGGGGGGGACCTCCGTCCAGAGACCCAGTACTTC CASGGDLRPETQYF
TRBJ2-3 once 16 NA TRBV2 TGTGCCAGCAGTGAAGCGTTACAACGTCGGGAAGATACGCAGTATTTT CASSEALQRREDTQYF
TRBJ2-5 NA 17 TRBD2 TRBV3-1/TRBV3-2 TGTGCCAGCAGCCAAGGCCCGACTAGCGGGGGTCAAGAGACCCAGTACTTC CASSQGPTSGGQETQYF
TRBJ1-1 NA 13 NA TRBV30 TGTGCCTGGAGTGTAGGGGGGAACACTGAAGCTTTCTTT CAWSVGGNTEAFF
TRBJ2-2 NA 13 NA TRBV6-5 TGTGCCAGCAGCAACACAGGACCCGGGGAGCTGTTTTTT CASSNTGPGELFF
TRBJ1-2 NA 13 NA TRBV28 TGTGCCAGCAGGCGGGGGGGTGGCTATGGCTACACCTTC CASRRGGGYGYTF